The clone carrying this T cell receptor beta chain was seen just once. The sample is drawn from a study of blood T cell repertoires in COVID-19. Study-level information: Acute and convalescent COVID-19 samples came from the United States, Italy and Spain. PBMCs, B-cell-depleted T cells, or T cells were the source of the cDNA or gDNA that made up the material.

Between the trimmed V and J ends, which lost 7 bases and 7 bases, there was a span of 20 bases. The germline gives CDR1 SGHAT, CDR2 FQDESV (reference sequence). This CDR3 spans 16 amino acids. Per the original data handling: For nucleated cells, counts were estimated from reference gene primer amplification. The assay was immunoSEQ multiplex PCR, and TCRdb's table has in-frame clones only and misses some. V, J and clone size reflect that table, while D and trimming were determined from the DNA. The data show tens of thousands of clones, roughly 86% seen once. J is TRBJ1-6 and V is TRBV11-1; a weak D match, TRBD1 (6 bases). Material for sequencing was peripheral blood. This receptor was identified in a human donor in a cohort sampled during active COVID-19. The CDR3, as DNA: TGTGCCAGCACCACCTCGCCGGGGGGCAGGAATTCACCCCTCCACTTT. Translation gives CASTTSPGGRNSPLHF.